This T cell receptor beta chain was identified during a study of ipilimumab plus nivolumab after autologous stem cell transplantation. Study details: Myeloma cases were transplant-naive high-risk or relapsed within 3 years post first autologous transplant.

As concerns this clone: Its antigen is not identified.

Broader study findings: The authors say TCR, Treg and microbiome findings warrant further study.

The V and J ends lost 7 bases and 2 bases, in that order; junction bases with no gene match: 6. The CDR3 contains 15 residues. Per the germline V gene, CDR1 is MNHEY and CDR2 is SMNVEV (reference sequence). Starting 14 to 28 days after autologous transplant, ipilimumab 1 mg/kg was given. Patients received nivolumab 3 mg/kg at weeks 1, 4, 7, 10, then fortnightly to week 26. Libraries were prepared by immunoSEQ multiplex PCR; TCRdb keeps only in-frame clonotypes and omits some of them. The data hold about 43,000 clones, with 70% to 90% observed a single time. The clonotype was recovered from a male donor with multiple myeloma. This chain joins TRBV27 and TRBJ2-2; 8 bases agree with TRBD2. The source material was PBMCs, sampled in a trial of ipilimumab plus nivolumab as post-transplant consolidation. The CDR3 region is CASKFGGGNTGELFF. DNA for the CDR3: TGTGCCAGCAAGTTCGGGGGGGGCAACACCGGGGAGCTGTTTTTT.